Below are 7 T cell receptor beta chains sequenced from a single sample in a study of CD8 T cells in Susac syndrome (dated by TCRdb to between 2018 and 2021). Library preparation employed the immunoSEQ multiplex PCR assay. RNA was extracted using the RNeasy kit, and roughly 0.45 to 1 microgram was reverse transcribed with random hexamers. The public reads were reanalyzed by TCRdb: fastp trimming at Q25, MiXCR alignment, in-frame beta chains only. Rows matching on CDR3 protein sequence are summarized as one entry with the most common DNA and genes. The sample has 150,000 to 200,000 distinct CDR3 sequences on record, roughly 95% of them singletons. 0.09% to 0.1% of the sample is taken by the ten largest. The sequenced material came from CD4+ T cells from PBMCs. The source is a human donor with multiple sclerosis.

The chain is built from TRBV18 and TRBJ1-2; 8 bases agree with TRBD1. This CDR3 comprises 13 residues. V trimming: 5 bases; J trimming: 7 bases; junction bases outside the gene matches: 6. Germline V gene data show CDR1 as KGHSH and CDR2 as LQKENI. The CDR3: CASSAGQGGGYTF. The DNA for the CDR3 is TGTGCCAGCTCAGCCGGACAGGGAGGTGGCTACACCTTC.

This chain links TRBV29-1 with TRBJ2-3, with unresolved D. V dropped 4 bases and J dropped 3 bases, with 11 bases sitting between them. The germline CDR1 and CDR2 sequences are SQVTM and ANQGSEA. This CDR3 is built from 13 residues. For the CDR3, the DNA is TGCAGCGTTGGGACCCAGGCAACAGATACGCAGTATTTT. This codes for CSVGTQATDTQYF.

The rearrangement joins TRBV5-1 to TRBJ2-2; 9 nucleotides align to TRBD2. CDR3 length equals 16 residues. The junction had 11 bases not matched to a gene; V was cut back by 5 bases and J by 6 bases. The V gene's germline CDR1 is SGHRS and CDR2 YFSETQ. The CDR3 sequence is CASRPDVAGAAGELFF. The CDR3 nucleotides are TGCGCCAGCAGACCGGATGTAGCGGGAGCGGCCGGGGAGCTGTTTTTT.

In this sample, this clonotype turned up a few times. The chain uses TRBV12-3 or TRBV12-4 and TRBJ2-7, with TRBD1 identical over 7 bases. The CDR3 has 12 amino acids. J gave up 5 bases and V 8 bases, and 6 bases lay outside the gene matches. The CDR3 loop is CASANRGHEQYF. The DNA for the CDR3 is TGTGCCAGCGCCAACAGGGGACACGAGCAGTACTTC.

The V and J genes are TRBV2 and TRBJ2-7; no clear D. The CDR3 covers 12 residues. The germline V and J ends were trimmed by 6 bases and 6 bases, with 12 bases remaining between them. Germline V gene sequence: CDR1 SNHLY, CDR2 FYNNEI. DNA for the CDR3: TGTGCCAGCAGGTCGGGTGGTTTCGAGCAGTACTTC. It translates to CASRSGGFEQYF.

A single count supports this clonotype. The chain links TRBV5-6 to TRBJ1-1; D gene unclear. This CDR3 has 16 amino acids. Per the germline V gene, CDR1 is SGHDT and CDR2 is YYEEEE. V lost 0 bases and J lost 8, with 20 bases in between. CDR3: CASSLALSFAGREAFF. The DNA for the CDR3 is TGTGCCAGCAGCTTGGCCCTGTCGTTTGCGGGGAGGGAAGCTTTCTTT.

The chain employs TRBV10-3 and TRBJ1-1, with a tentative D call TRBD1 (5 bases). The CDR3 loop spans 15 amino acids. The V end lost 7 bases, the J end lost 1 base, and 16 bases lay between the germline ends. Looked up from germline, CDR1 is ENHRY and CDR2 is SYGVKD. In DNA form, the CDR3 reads TGTGCCATCACCCCGCAGGCCCAGGGGAACACTGAAGCTTTCTTT. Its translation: CAITPQAQGNTEAFF.